This T cell receptor (beta chain) appears in the sequencing data of a study of T-cell reconstitution after alpha-beta-depleted transplantation in children. CDR1 SNHLY and CDR2 FYNNEI come from the germline V gene. V lost 8 bases and J lost 2; bases outside the gene matches: 7. The CDR3 is 14 residues long. Unique molecular identifiers were incorporated into the prepared TCRbeta library. TCRdb re-called the PCR reads through MiXCR, storing one row per CDR3 protein. The data hold some 340,000 distinct CDR3 sequences, with over 9% observed a single time. The source of this sequence is a human donor who donated a stem cell graft to a child with acute lymphoblastic leukemia. The chain uses TRBV2 and TRBJ2-7, with 9 positions matching TRBD2. The source was PBMCs from the stem cell graft donor, collected from the stem cell graft. In DNA form, the CDR3 reads TGTGCCAGCGGGGCCCCTAGCGGGACCTACGAGCAGTACTTC. Residues: CASGAPSGTYEQYF.